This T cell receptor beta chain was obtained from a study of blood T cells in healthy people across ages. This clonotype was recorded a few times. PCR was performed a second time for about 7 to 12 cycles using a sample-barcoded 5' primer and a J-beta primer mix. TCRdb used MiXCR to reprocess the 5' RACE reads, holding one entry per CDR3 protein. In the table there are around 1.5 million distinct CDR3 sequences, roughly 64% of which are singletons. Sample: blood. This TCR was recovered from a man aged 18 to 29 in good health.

The CDR3 is CASTSQGVGGYTF. In nucleotides, the CDR3 is TGTGCCAGCACCAGCCAGGGGGTGGGTGGCTACACCTTC. This chain connects TRBV7-9 to TRBJ1-2, with 7 bases fitting TRBD1. Germline assignment: CDR1 SEHNR and CDR2 FQNEAQ (reference sequence). Trimming cost V 7 bases and J 7 bases; bases outside gene matches: 9. The CDR3 runs to 13 residues.